Below, 16 T cell receptor beta chains from the same sample are listed, as sequenced in a study of T-cell memory formation after mild COVID-19. MiXCR, applied by TCRdb to the 5' RACE reads, yields one record per CDR3 protein. The sample consists of 360,000 or so distinct CDR3 sequences, around 30% of them appearing once. The sample was PBMCs or a T cell subset sorted from them (not recorded which). The receptors here all came from an adult woman who had mild COVID-19 (a few samples of this study predate the infection). Cell type and time point are not known.

This clonotype was observed a handful of times. V and J are TRBV20-1 and TRBJ1-1; D not certain. The CDR3 covers 13 residues. Germline values: CDR1 DFQATT, CDR2 SNEGSKA (reference sequence). Trimming removed 6 bases at V and 0 bases at J, with 11 bases between. CDR3 DNA sequence: TGCAGTGCCCTTTGGGTGATGAACACTGAAGCTTTCTTT. Protein sequence: CSALWVMNTEAFF.

A few counts support this clonotype. The chain couples TRBV6-1 to TRBJ1-2, with 10 bases that match TRBD1. Unmatched junction bases numbered 7, after V lost 6 bases and J lost 6 bases. Germline lookup yields CDR1 MNHNS and CDR2 SASEGT. The CDR3 consists of 14 residues. CDR3 loop: CASRDRGRKDGYTF. The CDR3 DNA sequence: TGTGCCAGCAGAGACAGGGGGCGCAAAGATGGCTACACCTTC.

The CDR3 here is CASGKYGANVLTF. Written as DNA, the CDR3 is TGTGCCAGCGGCAAGTATGGGGCCAACGTCCTGACTTTC. The V gene is TRBV7-3, the J gene TRBJ2-6; D is unclear. The germline gives CDR1 SGHTA, CDR2 FQGTGA. The CDR3 spans 13 residues. The V gene lost 8 bases and the J gene lost 3 bases, with 8 bases spanning the gap.

This sequence joins TRBV4-3 and TRBJ2-7; D uncertain. CDR1 LGHNA and CDR2 YSLEER come from the germline V gene. The CDR3 totals 16 residues. V was pared by 2 bases and J by 1 base, with 15 bases between. The CDR3 spells CASSQLWSEPSYEQYF. The CDR3 DNA reads as TGCGCCAGCAGCCAACTTTGGAGCGAACCTTCCTACGAGCAGTACTTC.

This clonotype came up a few times. This chain joins TRBV5-1 and TRBJ2-5; 9 bases are a match to TRBD1. V lost 0 bases to trimming and J lost 5 bases; unmatched junction nucleotides: 8. CDR3 length: 16 residues. CDR1 SGHRS and CDR2 YFSETQ come from the germline V gene. The CDR3 here is CASSLGDRGSEETQYF. Written as DNA, the CDR3 is TGCGCCAGCAGCTTGGGCGACAGGGGGTCCGAGGAGACCCAGTACTTC.

The rearrangement uses TRBV7-8 and TRBJ2-7; D is uncertain. Germline lookup yields CDR1 SGHVS and CDR2 FQNEAQ. The CDR3 length is 13 residues. V gave up 2 bases and J gave up 9 bases, with 14 bases separating them. The CDR3 here is CASSLSQTSGQYF. In DNA, the CDR3 is TGTGCCAGCAGCTTATCCCAGACCTCGGGGCAGTACTTC.

The V gene is TRBV29-1, the J gene TRBJ2-7; D not resolved. Germline loops: CDR1 SQVTM, CDR2 ANQGSEA. The CDR3 totals 13 residues. Between the trimmed V and J ends, which lost 7 bases and 0 bases, there was a span of 13 bases. CDR3 sequence reads: CSGVAPISYEQYF. The DNA of the CDR3 is TGCAGCGGGGTGGCACCGATCTCCTACGAGCAGTACTTC.

This clonotype was counted only a few times. The V and J genes are TRBV7-9 and TRBJ2-3; D gene ambiguous. The CDR3 is 16 residues long. Germline CDR1 and CDR2: SEHNR and FQNEAQ (reference sequence). Trimming shortened V by 5 bases and J by 4 bases, and 19 bases separated the two germline ends. CDR3 sequence reads: CASSPKTLELADTQYF. The CDR3 DNA is TGTGCCAGCAGCCCGAAGACTCTCGAGCTGGCAGATACGCAGTATTTT.

J is TRBJ2-1 and V is TRBV29-1, with TRBD2 matching 16 bases. This CDR3 spans 16 amino acids. Trimming cost V 5 bases and J 5 bases; bases outside gene matches: 6. Germline values: CDR1 SQVTM, CDR2 ANQGSEA. The DNA of the CDR3 is TGCAGCGTTACGGGACTAGCGGGAGGGTTACACAATGAGCAGTTCTTC. Protein sequence: CSVTGLAGGLHNEQFF.

This clonotype was seen a few times. V and J are TRBV29-1 and TRBJ2-3; 14 positions agree with TRBD2. J was trimmed by 2 bases and V by 4 bases; bases with no gene match: 8. Germline V CDR1 and CDR2: SQVTM, ANQGSEA. The CDR3 is 17 residues long. CDR3 amino acids: CSVVRLAGGLSTDTQYF. CDR3 sequence (DNA): TGCAGCGTTGTTAGACTAGCGGGAGGGCTTTCCACAGATACGCAGTATTTT.

In this sample, this clonotype turned up a few times. The rearrangement uses TRBV27 and TRBJ2-1; TRBD1 matches 8 bases. The CDR3 has 12 amino acids. In germline, CDR1 is MNHEY, CDR2 SMNVEV (reference sequence). J gave up 8 bases and V 5 bases, and 2 bases lay outside the gene matches. The CDR3 reads CASSLRGHEQFF. CDR3 DNA sequence: TGTGCCAGCAGTCTCAGGGGGCATGAGCAGTTCTTC.

This clonotype was observed a few times. The J gene is TRBJ1-1, the V gene TRBV11-3, with 9 positions matching TRBD1. Germline CDR1 reads SGHNT; CDR2 reads YENEEA. V shed 5 bases and J 6 bases; nucleotides not matched to a gene: 10. The CDR3 contains 15 residues. The CDR3 region is CASSRPGQGTAEAFF. The CDR3, as DNA: TGTGCCAGCAGCCGACCGGGACAGGGAACCGCTGAAGCTTTCTTT. Drawing the rest from reference TRBV11-3 and TRBJ1-1, the complete variable domain is EAGVVQSPRYKIIEKKQPVAFWCNPISGHNTLYWYLQNLGQGPELLIRYENEEAVDDSQLPKDRFSAERLKGVDSTLKIQPAELGDSAVYLCASSRPGQGTAEAFFGQGTRLTVV.

This clonotype was seen a few times. The CDR3 here is CASRHGNEQFF. The DNA for the CDR3 is TGTGCCAGCAGACATGGAAATGAGCAGTTCTTC. This chain uses TRBV7-9 with TRBJ2-1; D not certain. CDR1 is SEHNR and CDR2 is FQNEAQ in the germline V gene (reference sequence). The CDR3 is made up of 11 amino acids. V was shortened by 6 bases and J by 7 bases, with 7 bases between the two germline ends. Filled out from reference TRBV7-9 and TRBJ2-1, the complete variable domain reads DTGVSQNPRHKITKRGQNVTFRCDPISEHNRLYWYRQTLGQGPEFLTYFQNEAQLEKSRLLSDRFSAERPKGSFSTLEIQRTEQGDSAMYLCASRHGNEQFFGPGTRLTVL.

This clonotype appeared a few times. This chain links TRBV4-1 with TRBJ1-2; TRBD1 is a possible D gene (5 bases). The CDR3 totals 15 residues. The V gene's germline CDR1 is MGHRA and CDR2 YSYEKL. The ends were cut back, 2 bases at V and 4 bases at J, with 14 bases in the middle. CDR3: CASSQPTAGSYGYTF. The CDR3 region has the DNA TGCGCCAGCAGCCAACCGACAGCGGGCTCCTATGGCTACACCTTC.

This clonotype occurred a few times. The chain employs TRBV4-1 and TRBJ2-1; D may correspond to TRBD1 or TRBD2 (6 bases each). The CDR3 has 18 residues. Trimming pared 0 bases from V and 6 bases from J, leaving 21 bases between. The germline V gene encodes CDR1 MGHRA and CDR2 YSYEKL. CDR3 coding DNA: TGCGCCAGCAGCCAAGATCACGTGTGGGGGGCGTCCGCCAATGAGCAGTTCTTC. This sequence encodes CASSQDHVWGASANEQFF.

CDR3 DNA sequence: TGTGCCAGCAGTTACTATGGGGGGCAAGGCTACACCTTC. Protein product: CASSYYGGQGYTF. The rearrangement joins TRBV6-5 to TRBJ1-2; D perhaps matches TRBD1 (6 bases). Trimming removed 1 base at V and 8 bases at J, with 11 bases between. The CDR3 spans 13 residues. Germline V lookup: CDR1 MNHEY, CDR2 SVGAGI.